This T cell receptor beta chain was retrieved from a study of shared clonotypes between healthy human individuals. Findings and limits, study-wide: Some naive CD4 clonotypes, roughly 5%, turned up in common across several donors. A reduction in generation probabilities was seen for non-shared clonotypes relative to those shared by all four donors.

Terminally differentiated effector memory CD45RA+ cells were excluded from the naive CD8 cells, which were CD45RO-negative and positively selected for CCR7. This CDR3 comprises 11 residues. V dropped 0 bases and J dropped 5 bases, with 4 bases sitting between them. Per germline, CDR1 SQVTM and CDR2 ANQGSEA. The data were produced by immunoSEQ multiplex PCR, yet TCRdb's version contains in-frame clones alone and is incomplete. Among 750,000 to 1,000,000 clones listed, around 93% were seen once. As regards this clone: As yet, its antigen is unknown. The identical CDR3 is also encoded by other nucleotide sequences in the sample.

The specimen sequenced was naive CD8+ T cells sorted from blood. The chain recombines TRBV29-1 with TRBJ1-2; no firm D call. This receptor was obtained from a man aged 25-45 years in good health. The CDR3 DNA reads TGCAGCGTTGAAGATCTTTATGGCTACACCTTC. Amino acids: CSVEDLYGYTF.